This entry is about one T cell receptor (beta chain). Its antigen is not identified. These data originate in a study of cytomegalovirus exposure and HLA in healthy donors. 13 Jbeta primers and 60 Vbeta primers were used for the PCR. Clones were sequenced by immunoSEQ multiplex PCR, and TCRdb holds only the in-frame ones, with some missing. The record lists 150,000 to 200,000 clones, of which the ten most abundant hold roughly 2%. CDR3 length equals 16 residues. With V trimmed by 4 bases and J by 1 base, 6 bases remained unmatched. Looked up from germline, CDR1 is MDHEN and CDR2 is SYDVKM. Study-wide results and limits: Researchers reported from a later analysis that most CMV-associated TCR beta chains appeared HLA-restricted.

The TCR comes from a man aged 30-40 years in good health and CMV-seronegative. The source material was PBMCs. This sequence joins TRBV28 and TRBJ2-1; 8 bases are shared with TRBD1. This chain's CDR3 is CASSSRGLGSYNEQFF. In DNA form, the CDR3 reads TGTGCCAGCAGTTCCAGGGGGCTAGGGTCCTACAATGAGCAGTTCTTC.